Listed here is a single TCR beta chain. The target antigen is unknown. There were no recent acute infections or vaccinations among the donors, who were healthy HIV-negative adults. Method: immunoSEQ multiplex PCR; TCRdb's copy keeps in-frame clones and lacks some. Seen here are some 2.1 million clones, about 95% observed once, and the top ten hold 0.1% to 0.15%. This sample is drawn from a study of shared clonotypes between healthy human individuals. Per germline, CDR1 SGHNT and CDR2 YYREEE (reference sequence). With 4 bases removed from V and 2 bases from J, the gap between germline ends came to 10 bases. The CDR3 contains 13 residues. Study results and caveats: Naive subsets usually exceeded memory subsets in estimated richness. Unshared clonotypes carried lower generation probabilities than those common to all four donors.

Sequencing input: naive CD4+ T cells sorted from blood. Subset noted: CD45RA+ positively selected. This receptor was identified in a man younger than 35 in good health. The rearrangement uses TRBV5-4 and TRBJ2-7; D uncertain. CDR3 loop: CASSIDGAYEQYF. The CDR3 DNA is TGTGCCAGCAGCATTGACGGAGCCTACGAGCAGTACTTC. Complete variable domain (other parts from reference TRBV5-4 and TRBJ2-7): ETGVTQSPTHLIKTRGQQVTLRCSSQSGHNTVSWYQQALGQGPQFIFQYYREEENGRGNFPPRFSGLQFPNYSSELNVNALELDDSALYLCASSIDGAYEQYFGPGTRLTVT.